Listed below are T cell receptor beta chains from one sample, sequenced in a study of cytomegalovirus exposure and HLA in healthy donors. Sequencing used immunoSEQ multiplex PCR; TCRdb keeps in-frame clones, though not all of them. Seen in this sample are around 200,000 clones; the ten most common clones hold about 1%. Sequenced material: PBMCs. All receptors come from a woman in her twenties or thirties in good health and CMV-seropositive. CDR3s leave out the opening cysteine and the closing phenylalanine or tryptophan.

V: TRBV7-9
CDR3: ASSPTDRGGNQPQH

V: TRBV7-2
CDR3: ASTGTRGAPGYT

V: TRBV5-6
CDR3: ASSFRADSNEKLF

V: TRBV7-9
CDR3: ASSQGTGDNEKLF

V: TRBV10-3
CDR3: ATYPSDRDHEQY

V: TRBV19
CDR3: ASSRDREVEKLF

V: TRBV7-8
CDR3: ASSLVPDSLSAPQH

V: TRBV6-1
CDR3: ASREGLTVNYGYT

V: TRBV28
CDR3: ASSLQQGPTDTQY

V: TRBV28
CDR3: ASRPTGNYGYT

V: TRBV5-1
CDR3: ASSSQGGTNSPLH

V: TRBV25-1
CDR3: ASSPRDREETQY

V: TRBV5-4
CDR3: ASSWGTSGGSYEQY

V: TRBV19
CDR3: ASMDWNQETQY

V: TRBV25-1
CDR3: ASSGWTGGEPQH

V: TRBV10-2
CDR3: ASRAPSEKLF

V: TRBV7-2
CDR3: ASSLAMWGPSTDTQY

V: TRBV25-1
CDR3: ASSVGGTNYGYT

V: TRBV30
CDR3: ASDRLQGATQY

V: TRBV6-1
CDR3: ASSAPEGETQY

V: TRBV9
CDR3: ASSVGGTSGGTQY

V: TRBV4-3
CDR3: ASSPGLANQYEQY

V: TRBV27
CDR3: ASRFSTGEDQPQH

V: TRBV27
CDR3: ASSLRAGNEQF

V: TRBV5-3
CDR3: ARSFCRVKETQY

V: TRBV5-1
CDR3: ASSSPQGYGYT

V: TRBV19
CDR3: ASRDPGLLNTEAF

V: TRBV15
CDR3: ATSIGTTGSYEQY

V: TRBV7-2
CDR3: ASSFPQQPQH

V: TRBV27
CDR3: ASRLMTGTYEQY

V: TRBV5-6
CDR3: ASSLRDFSPLH